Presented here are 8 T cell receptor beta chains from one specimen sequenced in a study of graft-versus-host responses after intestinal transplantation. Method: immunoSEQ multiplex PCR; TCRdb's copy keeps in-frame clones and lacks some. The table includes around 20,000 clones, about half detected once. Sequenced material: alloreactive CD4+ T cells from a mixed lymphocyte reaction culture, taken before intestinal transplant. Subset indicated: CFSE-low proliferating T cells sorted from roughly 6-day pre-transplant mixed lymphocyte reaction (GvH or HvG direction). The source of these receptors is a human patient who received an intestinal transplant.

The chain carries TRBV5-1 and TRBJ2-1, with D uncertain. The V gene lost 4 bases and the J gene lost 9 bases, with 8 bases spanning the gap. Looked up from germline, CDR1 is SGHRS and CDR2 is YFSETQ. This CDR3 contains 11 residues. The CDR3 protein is CASSPSGEQFF. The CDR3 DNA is TGCGCCAGCAGCCCCTCGGGTGAGCAGTTCTTC.

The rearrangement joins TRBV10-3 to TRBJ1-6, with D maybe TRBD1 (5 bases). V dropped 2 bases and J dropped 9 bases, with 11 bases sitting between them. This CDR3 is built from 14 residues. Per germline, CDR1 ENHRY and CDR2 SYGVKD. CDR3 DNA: TGTGCCATCAGTGAGGCAGGGAGGATTTCACCCCTCCACTTT. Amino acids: CAISEAGRISPLHF.

The CDR3 reads CASSHGTRGSGELFF. In DNA, the CDR3 is TGTGCCAGCAGCCACGGGACTAGAGGGTCCGGGGAGCTGTTTTTT. The V and J genes are TRBV4-2 and TRBJ2-2; 8 bases align to TRBD2. Unmatched junction bases numbered 6, after V lost 3 bases and J lost 6 bases. The CDR3 has 15 amino acids. The V gene's germline CDR1 is LGHNA and CDR2 YNFKEQ.

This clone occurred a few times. CDR3 sequence (DNA): TGTGCCAGCAGCTTGAGCGGGGGGCTCGAGGAGCAGTTCTTC. It codes for CASSLSGGLEEQFF. The J gene is TRBJ2-1, the V gene TRBV5-4, with 9 positions matching TRBD2. The CDR3 is 14 amino acids. Unmatched junction bases numbered 6, after V lost 1 base and J lost 10 bases. Germline values: CDR1 SGHNT, CDR2 YYREEE (reference sequence).

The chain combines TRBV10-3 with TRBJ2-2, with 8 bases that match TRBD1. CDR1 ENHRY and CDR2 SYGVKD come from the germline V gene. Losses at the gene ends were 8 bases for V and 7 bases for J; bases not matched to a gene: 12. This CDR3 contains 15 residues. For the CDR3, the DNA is TGTGCCATCCGCAAATTACAGGGGGTTAACGGGGAGCTGTTTTTT. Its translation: CAIRKLQGVNGELFF.

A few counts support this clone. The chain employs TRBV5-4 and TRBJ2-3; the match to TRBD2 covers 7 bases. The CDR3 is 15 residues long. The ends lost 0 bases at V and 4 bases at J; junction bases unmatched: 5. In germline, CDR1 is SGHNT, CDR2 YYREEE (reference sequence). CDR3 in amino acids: CASSLARGNSDTQYF. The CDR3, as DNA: TGTGCCAGCAGCTTGGCGCGGGGGAACTCAGATACGCAGTATTTT.

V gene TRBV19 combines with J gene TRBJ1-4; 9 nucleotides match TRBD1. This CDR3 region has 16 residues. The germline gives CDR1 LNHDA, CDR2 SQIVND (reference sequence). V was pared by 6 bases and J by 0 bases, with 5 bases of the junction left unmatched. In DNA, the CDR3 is TGTGCCAGTAGAGGGACAGGGACTTCAACTAATGAAAAACTGTTTTTT. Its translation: CASRGTGTSTNEKLFF.

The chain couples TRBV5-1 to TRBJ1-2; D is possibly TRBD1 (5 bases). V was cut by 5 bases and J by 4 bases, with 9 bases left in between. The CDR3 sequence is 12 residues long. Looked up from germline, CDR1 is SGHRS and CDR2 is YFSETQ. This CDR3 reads CASRDTLYGYTF. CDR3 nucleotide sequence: TGCGCCAGCAGGGACACCCTCTATGGCTACACCTTC.